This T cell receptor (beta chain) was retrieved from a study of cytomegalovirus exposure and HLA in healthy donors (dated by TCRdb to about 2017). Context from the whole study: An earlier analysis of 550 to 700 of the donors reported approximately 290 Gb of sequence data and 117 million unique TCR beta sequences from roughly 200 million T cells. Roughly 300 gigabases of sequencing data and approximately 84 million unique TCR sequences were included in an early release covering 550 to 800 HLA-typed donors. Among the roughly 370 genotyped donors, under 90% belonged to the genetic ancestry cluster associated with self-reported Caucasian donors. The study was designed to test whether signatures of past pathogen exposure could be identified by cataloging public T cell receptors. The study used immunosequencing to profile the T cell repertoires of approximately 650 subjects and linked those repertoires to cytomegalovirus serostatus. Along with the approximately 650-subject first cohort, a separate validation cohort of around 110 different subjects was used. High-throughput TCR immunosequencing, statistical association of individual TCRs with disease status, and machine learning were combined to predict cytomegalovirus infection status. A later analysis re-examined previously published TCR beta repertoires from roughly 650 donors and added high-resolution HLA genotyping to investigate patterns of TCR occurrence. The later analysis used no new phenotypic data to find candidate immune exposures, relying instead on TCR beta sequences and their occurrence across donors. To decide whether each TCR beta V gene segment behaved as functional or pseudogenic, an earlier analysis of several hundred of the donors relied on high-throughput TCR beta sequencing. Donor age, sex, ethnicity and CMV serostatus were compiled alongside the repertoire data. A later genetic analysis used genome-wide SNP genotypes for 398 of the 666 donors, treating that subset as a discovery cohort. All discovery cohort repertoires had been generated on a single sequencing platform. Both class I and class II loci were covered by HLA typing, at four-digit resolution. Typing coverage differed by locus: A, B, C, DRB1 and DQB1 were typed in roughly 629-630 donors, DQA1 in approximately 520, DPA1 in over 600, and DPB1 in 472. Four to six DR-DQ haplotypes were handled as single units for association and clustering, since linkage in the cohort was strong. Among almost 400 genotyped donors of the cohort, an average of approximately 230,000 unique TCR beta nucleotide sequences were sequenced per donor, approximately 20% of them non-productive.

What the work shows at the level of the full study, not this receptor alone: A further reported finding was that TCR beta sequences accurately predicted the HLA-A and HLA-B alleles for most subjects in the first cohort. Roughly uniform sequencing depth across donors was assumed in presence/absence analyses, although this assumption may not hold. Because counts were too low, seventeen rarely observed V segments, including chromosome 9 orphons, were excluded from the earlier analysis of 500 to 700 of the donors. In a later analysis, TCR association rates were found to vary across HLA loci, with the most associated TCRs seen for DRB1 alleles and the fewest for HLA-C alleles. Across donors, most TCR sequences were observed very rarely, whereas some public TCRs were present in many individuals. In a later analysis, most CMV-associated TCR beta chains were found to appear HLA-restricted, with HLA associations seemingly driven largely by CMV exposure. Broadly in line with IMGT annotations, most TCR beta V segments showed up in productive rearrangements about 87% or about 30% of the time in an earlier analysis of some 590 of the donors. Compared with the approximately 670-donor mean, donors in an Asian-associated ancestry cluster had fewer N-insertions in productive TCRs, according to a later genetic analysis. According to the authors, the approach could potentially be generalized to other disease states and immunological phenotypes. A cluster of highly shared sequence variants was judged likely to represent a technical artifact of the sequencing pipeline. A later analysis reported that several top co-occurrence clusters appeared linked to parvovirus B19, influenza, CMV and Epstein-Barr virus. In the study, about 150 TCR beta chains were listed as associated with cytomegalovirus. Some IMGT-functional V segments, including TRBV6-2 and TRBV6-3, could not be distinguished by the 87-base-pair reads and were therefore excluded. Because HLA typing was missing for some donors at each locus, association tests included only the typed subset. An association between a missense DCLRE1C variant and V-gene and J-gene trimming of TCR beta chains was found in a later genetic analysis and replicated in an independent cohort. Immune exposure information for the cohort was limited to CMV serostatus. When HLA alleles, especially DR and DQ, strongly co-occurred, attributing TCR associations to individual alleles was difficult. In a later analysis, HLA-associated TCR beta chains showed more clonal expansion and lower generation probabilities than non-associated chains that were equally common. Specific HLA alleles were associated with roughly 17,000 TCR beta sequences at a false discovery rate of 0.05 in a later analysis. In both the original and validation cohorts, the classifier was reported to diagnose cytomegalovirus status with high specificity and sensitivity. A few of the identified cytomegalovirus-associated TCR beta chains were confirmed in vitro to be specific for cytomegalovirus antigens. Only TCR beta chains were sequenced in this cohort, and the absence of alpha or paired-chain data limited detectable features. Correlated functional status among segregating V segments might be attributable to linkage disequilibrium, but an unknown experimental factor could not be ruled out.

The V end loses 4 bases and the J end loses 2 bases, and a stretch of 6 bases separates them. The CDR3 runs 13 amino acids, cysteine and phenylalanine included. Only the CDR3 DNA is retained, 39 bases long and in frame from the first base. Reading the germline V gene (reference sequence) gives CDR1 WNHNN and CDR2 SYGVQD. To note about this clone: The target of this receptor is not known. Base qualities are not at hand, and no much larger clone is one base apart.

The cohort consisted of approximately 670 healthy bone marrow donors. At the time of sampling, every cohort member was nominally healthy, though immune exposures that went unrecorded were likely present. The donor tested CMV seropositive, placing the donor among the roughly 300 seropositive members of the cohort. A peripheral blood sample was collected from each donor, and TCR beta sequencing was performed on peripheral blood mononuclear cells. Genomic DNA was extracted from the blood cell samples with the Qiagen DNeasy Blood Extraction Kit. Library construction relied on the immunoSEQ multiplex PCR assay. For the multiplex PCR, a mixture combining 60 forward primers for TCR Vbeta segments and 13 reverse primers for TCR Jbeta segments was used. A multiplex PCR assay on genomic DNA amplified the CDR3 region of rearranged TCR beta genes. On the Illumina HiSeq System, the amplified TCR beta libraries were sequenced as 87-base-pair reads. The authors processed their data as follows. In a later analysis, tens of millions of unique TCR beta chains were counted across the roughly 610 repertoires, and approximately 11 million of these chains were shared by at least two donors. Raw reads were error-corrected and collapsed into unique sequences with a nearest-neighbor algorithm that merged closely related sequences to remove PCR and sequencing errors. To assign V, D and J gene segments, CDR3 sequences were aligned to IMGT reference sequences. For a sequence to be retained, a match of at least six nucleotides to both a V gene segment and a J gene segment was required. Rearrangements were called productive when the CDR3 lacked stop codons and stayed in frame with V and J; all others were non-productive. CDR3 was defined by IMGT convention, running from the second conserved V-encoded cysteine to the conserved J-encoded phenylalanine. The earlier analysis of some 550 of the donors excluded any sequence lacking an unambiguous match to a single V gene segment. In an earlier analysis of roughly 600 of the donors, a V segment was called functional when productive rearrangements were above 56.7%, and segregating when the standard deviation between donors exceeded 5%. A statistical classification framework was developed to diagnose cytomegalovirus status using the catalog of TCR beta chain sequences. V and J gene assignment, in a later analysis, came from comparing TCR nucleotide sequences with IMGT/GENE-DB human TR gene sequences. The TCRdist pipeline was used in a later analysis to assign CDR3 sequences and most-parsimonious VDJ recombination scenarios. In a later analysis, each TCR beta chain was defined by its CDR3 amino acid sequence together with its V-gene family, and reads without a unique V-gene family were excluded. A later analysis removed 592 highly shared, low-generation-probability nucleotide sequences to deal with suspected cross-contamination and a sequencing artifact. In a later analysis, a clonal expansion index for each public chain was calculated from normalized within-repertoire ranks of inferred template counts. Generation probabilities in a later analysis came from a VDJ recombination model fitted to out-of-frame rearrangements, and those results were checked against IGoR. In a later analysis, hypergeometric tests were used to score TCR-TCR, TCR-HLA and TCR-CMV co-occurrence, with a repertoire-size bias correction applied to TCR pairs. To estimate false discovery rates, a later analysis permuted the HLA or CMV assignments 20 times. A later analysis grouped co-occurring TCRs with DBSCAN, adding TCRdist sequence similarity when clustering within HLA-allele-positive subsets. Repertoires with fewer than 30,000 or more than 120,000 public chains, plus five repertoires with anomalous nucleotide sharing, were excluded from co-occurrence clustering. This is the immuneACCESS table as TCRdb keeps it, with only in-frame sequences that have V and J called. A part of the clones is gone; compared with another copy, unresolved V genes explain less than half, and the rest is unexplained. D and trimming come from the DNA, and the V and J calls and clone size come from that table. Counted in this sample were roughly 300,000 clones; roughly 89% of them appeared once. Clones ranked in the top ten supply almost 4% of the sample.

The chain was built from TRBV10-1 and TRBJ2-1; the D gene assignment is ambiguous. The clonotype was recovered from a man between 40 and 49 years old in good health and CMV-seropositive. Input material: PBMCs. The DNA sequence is TGCGCCAGCAGTGGCAGAACCTACAATGAGCAGTTCTTC. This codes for CASSGRTYNEQFF.